Sequencing of this TCR beta chain was carried out in a study of cytomegalovirus exposure and HLA in healthy donors. PCR involved 60 Vbeta and 13 Jbeta primers. Clones were read by immunoSEQ multiplex PCR, and TCRdb kept only the in-frame ones, dropping some. The sample holds more than 130,000 clones, 73% seen once. This donor's record omits CMV serostatus. Germline CDR1 reads SGHDN; CDR2 reads FVKESK. Trimming stripped 3 bases from V and 0 bases from J, with 12 bases between. The CDR3 is 15 residues long. In regard to this clone: Its specificity is unknown.

Study findings and constraints: A later analysis reportedly found fewer N-insertions in an Asian-associated ancestry cluster than the approximately 730-donor mean.

The chain links TRBV14 to TRBJ2-7; a possible D gene is TRBD2 (5 bases). Sequenced sample: PBMCs. This TCR derives from a human donor in good health. Here the CDR3 DNA reads TGTGCCAGCAGCCAGGCGCCGGGAAGCTCCTACGAGCAGTACTTC. Encoded protein: CASSQAPGSSYEQYF.